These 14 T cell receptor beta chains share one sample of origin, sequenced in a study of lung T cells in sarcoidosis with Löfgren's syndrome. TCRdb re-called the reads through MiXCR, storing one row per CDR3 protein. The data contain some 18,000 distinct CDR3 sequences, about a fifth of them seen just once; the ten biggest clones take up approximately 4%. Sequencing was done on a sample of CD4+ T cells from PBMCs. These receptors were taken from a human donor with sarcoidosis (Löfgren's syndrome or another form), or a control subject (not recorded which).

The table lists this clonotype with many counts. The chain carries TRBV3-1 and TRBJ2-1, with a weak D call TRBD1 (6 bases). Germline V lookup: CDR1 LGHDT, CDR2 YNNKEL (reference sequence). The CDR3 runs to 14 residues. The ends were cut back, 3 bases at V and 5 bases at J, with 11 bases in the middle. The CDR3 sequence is CASSHSDRNNEQFF. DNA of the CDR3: TGTGCCAGCAGCCACTCAGACAGGAACAATGAGCAGTTCTTC.

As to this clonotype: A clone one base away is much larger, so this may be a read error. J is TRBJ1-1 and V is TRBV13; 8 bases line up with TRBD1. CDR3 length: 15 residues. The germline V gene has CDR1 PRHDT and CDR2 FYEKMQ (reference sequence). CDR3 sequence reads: CDSSVGQGKNTEAFF. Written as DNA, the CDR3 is TGTGACAGCAGCGTAGGACAGGGAAAGAACACTGAAGCTTTCTTT.

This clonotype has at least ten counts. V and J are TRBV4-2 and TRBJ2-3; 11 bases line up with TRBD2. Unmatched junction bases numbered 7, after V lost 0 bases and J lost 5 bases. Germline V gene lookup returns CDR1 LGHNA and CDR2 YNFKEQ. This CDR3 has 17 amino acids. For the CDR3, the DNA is TGTGCCAGCAGCCAAGAACCTAGCGGGGGGTACGGAGATACGCAGTATTTT. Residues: CASSQEPSGGYGDTQYF.

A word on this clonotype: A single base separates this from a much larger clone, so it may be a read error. This CDR3 reads CASSLSSPGNTDTQYF. CDR3 coding DNA: TGTGCCAGCAGTTTAAGCTCCCCGGGGAACACAGATACGCAGTATTTT. J is TRBJ2-3 and V is TRBV28, with a tentative D call TRBD2 (5 bases). This CDR3 region has 16 residues. Germline CDR1 reads MDHEN; CDR2 reads SYDVKM. V shed 2 bases and J shed 2 bases, with 14 bases lying between them. The complete variable domain, with remaining parts taken from reference TRBV28 and TRBJ2-3, reads DVKVTQSSRYLVKRTGEKVFLECVQDMDHENMFWYRQDPGLGLRLIYFSYDVKMKEKGDIPEGYSVSREKKERFSLILESASTNQTSMYLCASSLSSPGNTDTQYFGPGTRLTVL.

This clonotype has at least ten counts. CDR3 protein: CASSFGQGANNYGYTF. As DNA, the CDR3 is TGTGCCAGCAGTTTCGGACAGGGGGCTAACAACTATGGCTACACCTTC. The chain employs TRBV28 and TRBJ1-2; TRBD1 agrees at 11 bases. V lost 3 bases and J lost 2; bases outside the gene matches: 5. The V gene's germline CDR1 is MDHEN and CDR2 SYDVKM. This CDR3 spans 16 amino acids.

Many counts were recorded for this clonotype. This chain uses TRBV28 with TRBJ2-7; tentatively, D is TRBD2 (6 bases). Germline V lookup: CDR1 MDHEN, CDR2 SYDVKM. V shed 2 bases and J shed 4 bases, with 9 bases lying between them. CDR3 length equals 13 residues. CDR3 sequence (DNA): TGTGCCAGCAGTTTACCGCGGGGTTACGAGCAGTACTTC. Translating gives CASSLPRGYEQYF.

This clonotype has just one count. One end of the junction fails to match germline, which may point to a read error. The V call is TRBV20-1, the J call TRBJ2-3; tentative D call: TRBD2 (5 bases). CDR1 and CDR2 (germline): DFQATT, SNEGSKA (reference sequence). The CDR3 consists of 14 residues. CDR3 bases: TGCAGTGCTAGAGTCGGGGAGAACACAGATGCGCAGTATTTT. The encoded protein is CSARVGENTDAQYF.

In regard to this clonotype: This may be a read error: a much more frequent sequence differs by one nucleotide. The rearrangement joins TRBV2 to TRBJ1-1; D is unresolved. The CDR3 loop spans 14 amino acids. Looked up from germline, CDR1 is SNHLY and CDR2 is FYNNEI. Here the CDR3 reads CAGSGGPTGTEAFF. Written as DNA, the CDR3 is TGTGCCGGCAGTGGAGGACCGACGGGGACTGAAGCTTTCTTT.

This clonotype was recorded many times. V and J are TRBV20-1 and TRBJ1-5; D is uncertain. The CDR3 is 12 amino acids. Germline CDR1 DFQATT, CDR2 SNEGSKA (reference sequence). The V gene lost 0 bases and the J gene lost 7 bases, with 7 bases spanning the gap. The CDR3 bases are TGCAGTGCTAGAGATCCAACACAGCCCCAGCATTTT. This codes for CSARDPTQPQHF.

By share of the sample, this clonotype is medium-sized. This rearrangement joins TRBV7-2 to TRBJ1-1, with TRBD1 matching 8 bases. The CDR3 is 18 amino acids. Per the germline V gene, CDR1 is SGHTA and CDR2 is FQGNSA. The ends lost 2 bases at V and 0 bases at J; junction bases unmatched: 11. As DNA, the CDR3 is TGTGCCAGCAGCTTAAGAAGCGGGACAGGAAAACTGAACACTGAAGCTTTCTTT. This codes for CASSLRSGTGKLNTEAFF.

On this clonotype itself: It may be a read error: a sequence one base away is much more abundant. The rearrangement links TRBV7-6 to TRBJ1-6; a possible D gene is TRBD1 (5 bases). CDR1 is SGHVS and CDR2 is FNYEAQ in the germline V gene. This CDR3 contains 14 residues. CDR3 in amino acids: CASSEGLGNPPLHF. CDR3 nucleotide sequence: TGTGCCAGCAGCGAGGGACTGGGTAATCCACCCCTCCACTTT. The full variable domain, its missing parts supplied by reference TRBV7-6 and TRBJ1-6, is GAGVSQSPRYKVTKRGQDVALRCDPISGHVSLYWYRQALGQGPEFLTYFNYEAQQDKSGLPNDRFSAERPEGSISTLTIQRTEQRDSAMYRCASSEGLGNPPLHFGNGTRLTVT.

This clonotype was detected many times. In DNA, the CDR3 is TGTGCCAGCAGCCAAGGAACCTCCAGCGGGAGGGTTAATGAGCAGTTCTTC. This translates into CASSQGTSSGRVNEQFF. V and J are TRBV3-1 and TRBJ2-1, with 10 positions matching TRBD2. Germline CDR1 LGHDT, CDR2 YNNKEL (reference sequence). V trimming: 1 base; J trimming: 7 bases; junction bases outside the gene matches: 10. This CDR3 contains 17 residues.

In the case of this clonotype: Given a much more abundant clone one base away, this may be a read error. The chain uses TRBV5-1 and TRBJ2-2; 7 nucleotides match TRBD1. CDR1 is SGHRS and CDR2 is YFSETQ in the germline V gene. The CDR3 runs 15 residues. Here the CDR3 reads CASSQGQMNAGELFF. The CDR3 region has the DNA TGCGCCAGCAGCCAGGGACAGATGAACGCCGGGGAGCTGTTTTTT.

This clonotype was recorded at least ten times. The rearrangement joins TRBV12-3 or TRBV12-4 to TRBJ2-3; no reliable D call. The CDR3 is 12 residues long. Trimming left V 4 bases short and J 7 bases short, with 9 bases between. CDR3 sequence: CASSSIRNTQYF. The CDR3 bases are TGTGCCAGCAGTTCTATTCGCAATACGCAGTATTTT.